The next 14 T cell receptor beta chains were all read from a single sample in a study of shared clonotypes between healthy human individuals. Only in-frame clones appear in the TCRdb table, and some are missing; sequencing was by immunoSEQ multiplex PCR. The sample has nearly 2 million clones, approximately 94% seen once. It was CD45RO-negative cells, positively selected for CCR7, that made up naive CD8 cells, with terminally differentiated effector memory CD45RA+ cells excluded. Sequencing was done on a sample of naive CD8+ T cells sorted from blood. The receptors here all came from a man between 18 and 29 years old in good health.

The gene calls are TRBV7-2 and TRBJ2-7, with TRBD2 matching 11 bases. Germline V gives CDR1 SGHTA, CDR2 FQGNSA. This CDR3 contains 18 residues. V trimming: 1 base; J trimming: 6 bases; junction bases outside the gene matches: 14. CDR3 residues: CASSLELAGGPVYLEQYF. CDR3 in DNA: TGTGCCAGCAGCTTAGAGTTAGCGGGAGGGCCGGTTTATCTCGAGCAGTACTTC.

The rearrangement uses TRBV27 and TRBJ2-5; 10 bases line up with TRBD2. CDR3 length equals 13 residues. V dropped 5 bases and J dropped 3; count of bases not matched to a gene: 0. The germline V gene encodes CDR1 MNHEY and CDR2 SMNVEV (reference sequence). DNA of the CDR3: TGTGCCAGCAGTGGACTAGCGGAAGAGACCCAGTACTTC. It encodes CASSGLAEETQYF.

The chain links TRBV9 to TRBJ2-5; TRBD1 agrees at 8 bases. Germline V gives CDR1 SGDLS, CDR2 YYNGEE. With 0 bases clipped from V and 5 bases from J, the junction kept 6 bases outside the gene matches. The CDR3 totals 15 residues. Written as DNA, the CDR3 is TGTGCCAGCAGCGTAGCAGGGGGCGCGATGGAGACCCAGTACTTC. Protein product: CASSVAGGAMETQYF.

Only one count was recorded for this clone. The CDR3: CASSSGQAQETQYF. The CDR3, as DNA: TGTGCCAGCAGCTCCGGACAGGCACAAGAGACCCAGTACTTC. The V gene is TRBV7-9, the J gene TRBJ2-5; 7 nucleotides line up with TRBD1. Germline loops: CDR1 SEHNR, CDR2 FQNEAQ (reference sequence). Germline trimming cut 4 bases from V and 2 bases from J; bases unmatched to any gene: 4. The CDR3 loop spans 14 amino acids.

The rearrangement joins TRBV5-1 to TRBJ2-7, with TRBD1 matching over 10 bases. Trimming at V came to 4 bases and at J to 1 base, leaving 5 bases not matched to a gene. The length of the CDR3 is 15 residues. Per germline, CDR1 SGHRS and CDR2 YFSETQ. The CDR3 region is CASSVGQGWSYEQYF. In DNA form, the CDR3 reads TGCGCCAGCAGCGTGGGACAGGGGTGGTCCTACGAGCAGTACTTC.

The chain has TRBV30 and TRBJ2-7; 8 positions match TRBD1. J lost 0 bases, V lost 5 bases, and 3 bases had no gene match. From germline, CDR1 is GTSNPN and CDR2 SVGIG (reference sequence). The CDR3 has 13 amino acids. The CDR3 nucleotides are TGTGCCTGGCAGACAGGGGACTCCTACGAGCAGTACTTC. Its protein is CAWQTGDSYEQYF.

This clone came up a few times. V gene TRBV2 combines with J gene TRBJ1-4, with 9 bases fitting TRBD1. Trimming took 8 bases from V and 8 from J; bases not matched to a gene: 9. The CDR3 contains 14 residues. Germline-derived CDR1 and CDR2 are SNHLY and FYNNEI. The chain's CDR3 is CASRTGQGEEKLFF. DNA of the CDR3: TGTGCCAGCCGGACGGGACAGGGTGAAGAAAAACTGTTTTTT.

Note on this clone: Other DNA sequences in the same sample also yield this CDR3. The genes are TRBV30 and TRBJ2-3; D is perhaps TRBD1 (6 bases). Trimming removed 2 bases from V and 4 bases from J, with 7 bases in between. The V gene's germline CDR1 is GTSNPN and CDR2 SVGIG (reference sequence). The CDR3 runs to 12 residues. Here the CDR3 DNA reads TGTGCCTGGAGTACAGGGCCAGATACGCAGTATTTT. Translation gives CAWSTGPDTQYF.

The J gene is TRBJ2-5, the V gene TRBV5-1; a possible D gene is TRBD1 (5 bases). Germline lookup yields CDR1 SGHRS and CDR2 YFSETQ. V was trimmed by 4 bases and J by 5 bases, leaving 9 bases between them. CDR3 length: 12 residues. The CDR3 is CASSGQTETQYF. CDR3 nucleotide sequence: TGCGCCAGCAGCGGACAAACGGAGACCCAGTACTTC.

The J gene is TRBJ2-5, the V gene TRBV4-1, with a tentative D call TRBD1 (6 bases). This CDR3 has 17 residues. V was trimmed by 4 bases and J by 5 bases, leaving 23 bases between them. The germline CDR1 and CDR2 sequences are MGHRA and YSYEKL. CDR3 protein: CASSRNQGLGAKETQYF. The CDR3, as DNA: TGCGCCAGCAGCCGGAACCAAGGTCTGGGGGCTAAGGAGACCCAGTACTTC.

The chain links TRBV7-8 to TRBJ1-5; D possibly corresponds to TRBD1 (5 bases). The length of the CDR3 is 14 residues. Germline assignment: CDR1 SGHVS and CDR2 FQNEAQ. Trimming removed 6 bases at V and 1 base at J, with 10 bases between. The CDR3 sequence: CASSQGPSNQPQHF. The DNA of the CDR3 is TGTGCCAGCAGTCAGGGCCCCAGCAATCAGCCCCAGCATTTT.

This chain uses TRBV2 with TRBJ1-1; possibly TRBD1 for D (5 bases). This CDR3 spans 13 amino acids. CDR1 is SNHLY, CDR2 FYNNEI, per germline. V was clipped by 0 bases and J by 4 bases, with 6 bases between them. The CDR3 region has the DNA TGTGCCAGCAGTGAAGCCAGGGCCACTGAAGCTTTCTTT. Translated: CASSEARATEAFF.

The rearrangement joins TRBV11-3 to TRBJ2-1; 7 bases agree with TRBD2. After removal of 5 bases from V and 2 bases from J, the junction contained 12 bases not matched to a gene. From germline, CDR1 is SGHNT and CDR2 YENEEA. This CDR3 has 17 amino acids. CDR3 loop: CASSVGEGTTTYNEQFF. The CDR3 coding sequence is TGTGCCAGCAGCGTGGGAGAAGGGACTACCACCTACAATGAGCAGTTCTTC.

This clone was observed once. The rearrangement links TRBV4-2 to TRBJ1-4, with unresolved D. Germline V gene sequence: CDR1 LGHNA, CDR2 YNFKEQ. Trimming took 0 bases from V and 7 from J, leaving 12 bases between them. The CDR3 loop spans 15 amino acids. CDR3 region: CASSQEDGPAEKLFF. DNA of the CDR3: TGTGCCAGCAGCCAAGAGGACGGTCCGGCTGAAAAACTGTTTTTT.